The 7 T cell receptor beta chains given below trace back to one sample, sequenced in a study of blood T cell repertoires in COVID-19. Sequenced by immunoSEQ multiplex PCR; TCRdb stores in-frame clones only, minus some. Among under 95,000 clones listed, roughly 86% were seen once. Input material: peripheral blood. The receptors were gathered from a man aged 40-55 years with acute or convalescent COVID-19.

In its sample, this clone was seen a few times. The genes are TRBV5-1 and TRBJ1-5; the match to TRBD1 covers 12 bases. Germline V gives CDR1 SGHRS, CDR2 YFSETQ. Trimming at V came to 4 bases and at J to 5 bases, leaving 10 bases not matched to a gene. The CDR3 loop spans 17 amino acids. The CDR3 DNA reads as TGCGCCAGCAGCGCCGGGACAGGGGGCATAGGAGATCAGCCCCAGCATTTT. Encoded protein: CASSAGTGGIGDQPQHF.

The chain recombines TRBV4-2 with TRBJ2-7; TRBD1 matches 7 bases. The CDR3 contains 15 residues. Germline V gives CDR1 LGHNA, CDR2 YNFKEQ. Germline trimming cut 3 bases from V and 3 bases from J; bases unmatched to any gene: 8. The CDR3 DNA follows: TGTGCCAGCAGCCACACCCGCACAGGGGTCTACGAGCAGTACTTC. As protein: CASSHTRTGVYEQYF.

The J gene is TRBJ2-7, the V gene TRBV7-8; TRBD1 might be the D (6 bases). V was shortened by 4 bases and J by 3 bases, with 10 bases between the two germline ends. CDR3 length: 13 residues. Germline-derived CDR1 and CDR2 are SGHVS and FQNEAQ. CDR3 sequence reads: CASSYTGFYEQYF. The CDR3 region has the DNA TGTGCCAGCAGCTACACAGGGTTCTACGAGCAGTACTTC.

Only one count was recorded for this clone. The V gene is TRBV7-9, the J gene TRBJ2-3; TRBD2 matches 15 bases. This CDR3 contains 16 residues. The germline gives CDR1 SEHNR, CDR2 FQNEAQ (reference sequence). Losses at the gene ends were 1 base for V and 5 bases for J; bases not matched to a gene: 1. The CDR3 here is CASSLVGLAGGDTQYF. In DNA form, the CDR3 reads TGTGCCAGCAGCTTAGTGGGACTAGCGGGAGGAGATACGCAGTATTTT.

The chain has TRBV2 and TRBJ2-5; 9 nucleotides agree with TRBD2. V was clipped by 2 bases and J by 1 base; unmatched bases: 5. Germline assignment: CDR1 SNHLY and CDR2 FYNNEI. The CDR3 is 16 residues long. CDR3 DNA: TGTGCCAGCAGTGAAACTGGGCGGGGGGGCCAAGAGACCCAGTACTTC. Translation gives CASSETGRGGQETQYF.

This clone was counted a few times. This chain joins TRBV7-8 and TRBJ1-1; D possibly corresponds to TRBD1 (6 bases). CDR1 and CDR2 from the germline V gene are SGHVS and FQNEAQ. V was trimmed by 5 bases and J by 8 bases, leaving 15 bases between them. The CDR3 is 13 amino acids. This CDR3 is CASSIRQDQEAFF. The DNA of the CDR3 is TGTGCCAGCAGCATCAGACAGGACCAGGAAGCTTTCTTT.

This chain uses TRBV4-1 with TRBJ2-3; TRBD2 matches 10 bases. CDR1 and CDR2 (germline): MGHRA, YSYEKL. The CDR3 spans 16 residues. V lost 4 bases to trimming and J lost 4 bases; unmatched junction nucleotides: 8. The CDR3 is CASSLQSGRVADTQYF. As DNA, the CDR3 is TGCGCCAGCAGCCTACAAAGCGGGAGGGTAGCAGATACGCAGTATTTT.